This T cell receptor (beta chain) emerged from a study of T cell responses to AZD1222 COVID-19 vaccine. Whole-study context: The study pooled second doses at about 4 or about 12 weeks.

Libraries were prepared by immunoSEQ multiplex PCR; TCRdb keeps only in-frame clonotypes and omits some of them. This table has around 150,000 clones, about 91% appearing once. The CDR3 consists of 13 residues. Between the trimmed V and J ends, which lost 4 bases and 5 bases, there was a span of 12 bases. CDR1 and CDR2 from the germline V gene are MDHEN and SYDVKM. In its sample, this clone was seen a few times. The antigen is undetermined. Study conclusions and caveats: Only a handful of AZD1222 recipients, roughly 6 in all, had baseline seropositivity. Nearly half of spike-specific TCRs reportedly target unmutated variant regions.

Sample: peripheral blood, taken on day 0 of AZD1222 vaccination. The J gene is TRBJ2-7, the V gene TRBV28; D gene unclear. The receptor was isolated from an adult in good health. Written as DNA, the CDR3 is TGTGCCAGCAGTTGGGCCTTGAACGACGAGCAGTACTTC. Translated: CASSWALNDEQYF.